The clone carrying this TCR beta chain has just a few counts. Its antigen is undetermined. Using its own MiXCR run on the reads, TCRdb lists one record per CDR3 protein. The sample contains roughly 87,000 distinct CDR3 sequences, 25% to 30% of which appear only once. This record comes from a study of T cell repertoires in cytomegalovirus infection. The overall study: An indication of both CMV infection and matching HLA type came from public TCR beta signatures. Study-level results: Predominance within the ex vivo response was attributable to HLA-C-restricted CMV-specific TCR beta clonotypes. Cumulated frequencies of public TCR beta families served to identify carriers of CMV plus the relevant HLA.

The input for sequencing was CD8+ T cells from cultured PBMCs, taken from culture after CMV antigen stimulation. The sequence derives from a human donor in good health (CMV status not recorded). Some clones in this sample may be carry-over from other donors' samples.

The CDR3 spells CASSRGGADTIYF. The CDR3 DNA is TGTGCCAGCAGCAGGGGGGGGGCAGACACCATATATTTT. The V and J genes are TRBV7-8 and TRBJ1-3, with D tentatively TRBD1 (6 bases). Trimming removed 5 bases at V and 8 bases at J, with 13 bases between. The CDR3 loop spans 13 amino acids. The germline CDR1 and CDR2 sequences are SGHVS and FQNEAQ. The full variable domain, with the rest looked up from reference TRBV7-8 and TRBJ1-3, is GAGVSQSPRYKVAKRGQDVALRCDPISGHVSLFWYQQALGQGPEFLTYFQNEAQLDKSGLPSDRFFAERPEGSVSTLKIQRTQQEDSAVYLCASSRGGADTIYFGEGSWLTVV.